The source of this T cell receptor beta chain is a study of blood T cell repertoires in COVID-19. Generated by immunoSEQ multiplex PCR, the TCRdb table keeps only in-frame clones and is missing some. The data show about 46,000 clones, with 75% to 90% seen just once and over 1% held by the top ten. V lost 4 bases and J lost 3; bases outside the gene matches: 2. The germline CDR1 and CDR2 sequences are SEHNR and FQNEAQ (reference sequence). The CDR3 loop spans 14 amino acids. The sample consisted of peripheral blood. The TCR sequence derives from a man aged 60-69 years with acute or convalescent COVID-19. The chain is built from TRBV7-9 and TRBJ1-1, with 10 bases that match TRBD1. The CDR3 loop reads CASSSGTGDTEAFF. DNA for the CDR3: TGTGCCAGCAGCTCGGGGACAGGGGACACTGAAGCTTTCTTT.